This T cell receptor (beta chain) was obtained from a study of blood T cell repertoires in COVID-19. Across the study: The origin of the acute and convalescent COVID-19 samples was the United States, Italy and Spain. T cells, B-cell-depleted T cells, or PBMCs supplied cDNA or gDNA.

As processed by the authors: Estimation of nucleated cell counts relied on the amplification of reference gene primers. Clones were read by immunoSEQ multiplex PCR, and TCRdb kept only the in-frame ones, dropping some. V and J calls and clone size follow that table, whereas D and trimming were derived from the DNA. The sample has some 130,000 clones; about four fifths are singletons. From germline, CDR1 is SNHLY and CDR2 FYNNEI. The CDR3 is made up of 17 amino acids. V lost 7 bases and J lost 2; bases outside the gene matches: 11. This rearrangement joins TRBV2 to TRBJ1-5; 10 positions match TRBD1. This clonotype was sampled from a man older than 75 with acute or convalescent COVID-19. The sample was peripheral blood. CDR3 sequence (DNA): TGTGCCAGCAAGGTGGACAGGGGGGCTACCGGCAATCAGCCCCAGCATTTT. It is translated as CASKVDRGATGNQPQHF.